What follows describes a single TCR beta chain. Its target antigen remains unknown. One base away there is no much larger clone; base qualities are not given. The data derive from a study of T-cell memory formation after mild COVID-19 (dated by TCRdb to the early 2020s). Regarding the study in general: TCR sequence clusters from the two donors were largely donor specific. Longitudinal TCRalpha and TCRbeta repertoire sequencing tracked T-cell clones expanding and contracting after mild COVID-19 in a couple of donors. The cohort was made up of two young adult volunteers, one female and one male, who were previously healthy.

Beyond this particular receptor, the publication reports: Contracting CD4+ clones appeared mostly in the CM and EM memory subsets, whereas CD8+ clones were enriched in EMRA. Clones that contracted from day 15 to 85 showed balanced CD4/CD8 phenotypes, whereas a second wave of clones that expanded from day 15 to 37 leaned towards CD4+. Only a couple of mild cases were covered by the study, and larger cohorts that include severe cases with pre-infection samples were considered necessary. Some responding clones were detected in pre-infection memory, suggesting pre-existing cross-reactive memory T cells joined the SARS-CoV-2 response. Whether the second-wave clones peaking on day 37 were SARS-CoV-2 specific was not confirmed.

Ficoll-Paque density gradient centrifugation was used to isolate PBMCs. There are 12 amino acids in the CDR3, from cysteine to phenylalanine inclusive. The only DNA kept is the CDR3, 36 bases in frame from the first base. V loses 1 base of germline sequence and J loses 8 bases, and the interval between the two ends is 6 bases. From a lookup of the germline V gene (reference sequence), CDR1 and CDR2 are SEHNR and FQNEAQ. The data were produced on an Illumina NovaSeq 6000. TCRalpha and TCRbeta cDNA libraries were constructed by 5'RACE with constant-segment primers, with sample barcodes and unique molecular identifiers being introduced. Trizol reagent was used to extract RNA from every sample. Library amplification was performed in two PCR steps, and a second sample barcode and Illumina TruSeq adapters were introduced in the second step. The libraries were sequenced on an Illumina NovaSeq using 2 x 150 bp paired-end reads. The paper's processing steps were these. The reads were demultiplexed and collapsed into UMI-guided consensus sequences using migec v1.2.7. With mixcr v2.1.11, UMI consensuses were aligned to TRA and TRB V and J templates and assembled into clonotypes. Clonotypes were classified as expanded or contracted when called significant by both edgeR and NoisET, with noise models trained on biological replicates. For edgeR calls, the thresholds were a false discovery rate-adjusted p below 0.01 and a log2 fold-change of 1. As an exploratory analysis of dynamics, max-normalized trajectories of the 1000 most abundant clonotypes were examined with PCA combined with hierarchical clustering. Separately sequenced CD4+ and CD8+ repertoires were used to assign a CD4 or CD8 phenotype to each responding clone. The public reads were quality trimmed at Q25 with fastp and then assembled into clones with MiXCR by TCRdb, keeping productive beta chains. Rows matching on CDR3 protein sequence are summarized as one entry with the most common DNA and genes. The V and J calls shown here were made by TCRdb, not taken from the authors' results. The sample data list 170,000 or so distinct CDR3 sequences, and 20% to 25% of these were observed just once. The ten largest clones take up 20% to 25% of the sample.

The TCR originated in an adult woman who had mild COVID-19 (a few samples of this study predate the infection). The sample titles of this study are shuffled in the database, so cell type and time point are left out; the donor was told from shared clones. Sample: PBMCs or a T cell subset sorted from them (not recorded which). The sequence joins TRBV7-9 to TRBJ2-1; a confident D gene designation cannot be given. CDR3 loop: CASSLGRHEQFF. The DNA reads as follows: TGTGCCAGCAGCTTAGGGCGTCATGAGCAGTTCTTC.